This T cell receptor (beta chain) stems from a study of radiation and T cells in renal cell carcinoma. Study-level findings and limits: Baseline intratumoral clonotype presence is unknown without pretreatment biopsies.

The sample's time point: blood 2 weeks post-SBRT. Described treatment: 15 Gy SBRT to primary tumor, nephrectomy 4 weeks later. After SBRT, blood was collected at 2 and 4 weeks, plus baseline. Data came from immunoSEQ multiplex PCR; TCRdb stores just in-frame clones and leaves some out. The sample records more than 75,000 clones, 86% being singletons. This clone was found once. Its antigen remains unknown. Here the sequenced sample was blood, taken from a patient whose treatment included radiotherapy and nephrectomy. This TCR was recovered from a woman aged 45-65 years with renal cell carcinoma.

CDR3 in DNA: TGTGCCCTTGGCCGGGTTGGGTCGAACTATGGCTACACCTTC. It specifies CALGRVGSNYGYTF. The V gene is TRBV28, the J gene TRBJ1-2; D is undetermined. This CDR3 has 14 amino acids. V shed 11 bases and J shed 2 bases, with 18 bases lying between them. Germline CDR1 MDHEN, CDR2 SYDVKM.